Included here is one T cell receptor (beta chain) sequence, with context. Its antigen is not known. The study sequenced cultured CD4+ T cell DNA using the Oncomine TCR Beta short-read assay. It was cultured CD4+ T cells from which genomic DNA was extracted. MiXCR, applied by TCRdb to the PCR reads, yields one record per CDR3 protein. The sample includes about 18,000 distinct CDR3 sequences, about 77% of them seen just once. These data belong to a study of vaccination and CD4 T cells after COVID-19. About the research overall: Four females and six males made up the convalescents, with two Hispanic. Whole-study results and caveats: With convalescent patients, a median approximately 90% of reactive clones emerged solely after vaccination.

The V end lost 8 bases, the J end lost 5 bases, and 12 bases lay between the germline ends. The CDR3 spans 12 residues. From germline, CDR1 is SNHLY and CDR2 FYNNEI. Treatment given: approximately nine-day PBMC culture with coronavirus spike peptide pools or control peptides (ViraFEST assay). The material was CD4+ T cells from blood, cultured in vitro, obtained after SARS-CoV-2 vaccination. The source of this sequence is a human donor who received a COVID-19 vaccine. The rearrangement joins TRBV2 to TRBJ2-5, with D perhaps TRBD2 (6 bases). The DNA for the CDR3 is TGTGCCAGCTGGAGGGAATCGGAGACCCAGTACTTC. Its translation is CASWRESETQYF.